One sample yielded the 10 T cell receptor beta chains listed below, sequenced in a study of blood T cells in healthy people across ages. A second about 7 to 11 cycle PCR used barcoded and J-beta primers. TCRdb independently ran MiXCR on the 5' RACE reads; one entry per CDR3 protein. The table shows about 1.1 million distinct CDR3 sequences, with 30% to 40% occurring only once. Sequenced material: blood. These receptors were collected from a man aged 18 to 30 in good health.

Turning to this clonotype: One end of the junction does not line up with germline, which may come from a read error. The chain recombines TRBV19 with TRBJ1-2; TRBD1 might be the D (6 bases). The V gene's germline CDR1 is LNHDA and CDR2 SQIVND (reference sequence). The CDR3 is 15 residues long. The CDR3 DNA follows: TGTGCCAGTAGTCCCCGATGGACAGAAAACTATGGCCACACCTTC. Its protein is CASSPRWTENYGHTF.

A few counts support this clonotype. This chain uses TRBV7-2 with TRBJ2-5; D unclear. Trimming took off 1 base at V and 11 bases at J, with 14 bases between the two ends. The CDR3 consists of 13 residues. CDR1 and CDR2 from the germline V gene are SGHTA and FQGNSA. In DNA, the CDR3 is TGTGCCAGCAGCTTAGGACTTATCGATGAGCAGTACTTC. Translating it yields CASSLGLIDEQYF. Together with reference TRBV7-2 and TRBJ2-5, the CDR3 gives the full variable domain: GAGVSQSPSNKVTEKGKDVELRCDPISGHTALYWYRQSLGQGLEFLIYFQGNSAPDKSGLPSDRFSAERTGGSVSTLTIQRTQQEDSAVYLCASSLGLIDEQYFGPGTRLLVL.

In its sample, this clonotype was seen a few times. The chain couples TRBV20-1 to TRBJ1-2, with D possibly being TRBD1 (5 bases). The germline CDR1 and CDR2 sequences are DFQATT and SNEGSKA (reference sequence). Trimming took off 6 bases at V and 5 bases at J, with 16 bases between the two ends. CDR3 size: 13 residues. The CDR3 DNA is TGCAGTGCAACCCGGGACGGAATATATGGCTACACCTTC. Its protein is CSATRDGIYGYTF.

The rearrangement joins TRBV7-9 to TRBJ1-1; weak D call: TRBD1 (6 bases). This CDR3 is 13 amino acids long. Trimming removed 1 base at V and 10 bases at J, with 13 bases between. CDR1 SEHNR and CDR2 FQNEAQ come from the germline V gene (reference sequence). The CDR3 coding sequence is TGTGCCAGCAGCTTAGGACAGGAAATGGCAGCTTTCTTT. As protein: CASSLGQEMAAFF. Using reference TRBV7-9 and TRBJ1-1 for the parts outside the CDR3, the full variable domain is DTGVSQNPRHKITKRGQNVTFRCDPISEHNRLYWYRQTLGQGPEFLTYFQNEAQLEKSRLLSDRFSAERPKGSFSTLEIQRTEQGDSAMYLCASSLGQEMAAFFGQGTRLTVV.

This clonotype was seen repeatedly, ten times or more. The junction departs from germline at one end; a sequencing error may be responsible. The CDR3 sequence: CASSYSQSSYNEQFF. The CDR3 nucleotides read TGCGCCAGCAGCTACAGTCAGAGCTCCTACAATGAGCAGTTCTTC. The chain is built from TRBV6-6 and TRBJ2-1; D gene ambiguous. This CDR3 has 15 residues. Germline-derived CDR1 and CDR2 are MNHNY and SVGAGI (reference sequence).

This clonotype was counted a few times. The V and J genes are TRBV14 and TRBJ1-2; possibly TRBD1 for D (5 bases). CDR1 is SGHDN, CDR2 FVKESK, per germline. CDR3 length: 14 amino acids. The germline V and J ends were trimmed by 0 bases and 3 bases, with 8 bases remaining between them. The CDR3, as DNA: TGTGCCAGCAGCCAAGAATGGGACTACTATGGCTACACCTTC. Encoded protein: CASSQEWDYYGYTF.

This rearrangement joins TRBV4-2 to TRBJ2-3; D possibly uses TRBD1 or TRBD2 (7 bases each). The CDR3 spans 17 residues. The V end was cut by 0 bases, the J end by 4 bases, with 17 bases between. Germline V CDR1 and CDR2: LGHNA, YNFKEQ. This CDR3 reads CASSQERGGGGADTQYF. The CDR3 nucleotides are TGTGCCAGCAGCCAAGAGAGGGGGGGAGGGGGCGCAGATACGCAGTATTTT.

V and J are TRBV5-1 and TRBJ2-3; 10 nucleotides align to TRBD1. CDR1 is SGHRS and CDR2 is YFSETQ in the germline V gene. The CDR3 loop spans 15 amino acids. With 4 bases clipped from V and 4 bases from J, the junction kept 6 bases outside the gene matches. DNA of the CDR3: TGCGCCAGCAGCACAGGGACAGGGGTATCAGATACGCAGTATTTT. Its translation: CASSTGTGVSDTQYF.

This clonotype was seen at least ten times. This chain connects TRBV7-9 to TRBJ1-2; unclear D gene. Trimming removed 7 bases from V and 4 bases from J, with 13 bases in between. Germline V gene sequence: CDR1 SEHNR, CDR2 FQNEAQ (reference sequence). The CDR3 loop spans 13 amino acids. The CDR3 DNA is TGTGCCAGCAACCTAGAGGGAGCCTATGGCTACACCTTC. It specifies CASNLEGAYGYTF.

Only a few counts were recorded for this clonotype. The chain recombines TRBV20-1 with TRBJ2-1, with 9 bases lining up with TRBD1. CDR1 is DFQATT and CDR2 is SNEGSKA in the germline V gene (reference sequence). This CDR3 spans 16 amino acids. V lost 5 bases to trimming and J lost 9 bases; unmatched junction nucleotides: 17. The CDR3 DNA sequence: TGCAGTGCTGCGATACCGGGACAGGGAAGTCCAAGTGAGCAGTTCTTC. Encoded protein: CSAAIPGQGSPSEQFF.